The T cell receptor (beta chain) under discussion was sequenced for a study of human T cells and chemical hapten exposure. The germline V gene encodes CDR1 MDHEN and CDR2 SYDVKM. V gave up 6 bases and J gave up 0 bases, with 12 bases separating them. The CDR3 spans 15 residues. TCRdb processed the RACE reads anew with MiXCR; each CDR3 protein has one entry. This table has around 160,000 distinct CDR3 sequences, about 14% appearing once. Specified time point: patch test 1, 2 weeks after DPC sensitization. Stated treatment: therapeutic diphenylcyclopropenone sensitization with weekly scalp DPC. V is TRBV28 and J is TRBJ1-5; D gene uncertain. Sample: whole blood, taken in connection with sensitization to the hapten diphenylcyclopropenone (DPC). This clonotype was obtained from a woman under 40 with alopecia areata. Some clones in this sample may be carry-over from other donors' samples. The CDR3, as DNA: TGTGCCAGCAGCACCATTCTCTATAGCAATCAGCCCCAGCATTTT. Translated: CASSTILYSNQPQHF.